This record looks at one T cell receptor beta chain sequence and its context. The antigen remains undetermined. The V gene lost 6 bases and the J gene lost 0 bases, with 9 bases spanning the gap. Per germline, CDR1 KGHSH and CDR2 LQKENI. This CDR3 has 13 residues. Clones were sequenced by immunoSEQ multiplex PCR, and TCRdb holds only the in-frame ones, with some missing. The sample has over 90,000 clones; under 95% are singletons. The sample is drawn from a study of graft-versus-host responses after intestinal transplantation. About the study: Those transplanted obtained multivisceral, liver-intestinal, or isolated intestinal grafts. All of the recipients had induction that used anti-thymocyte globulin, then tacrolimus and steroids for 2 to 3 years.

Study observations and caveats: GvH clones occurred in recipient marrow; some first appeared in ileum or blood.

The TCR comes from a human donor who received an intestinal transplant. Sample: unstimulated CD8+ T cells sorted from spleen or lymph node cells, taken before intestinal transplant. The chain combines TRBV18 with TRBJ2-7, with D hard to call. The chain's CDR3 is CASSSGVSYEQYF. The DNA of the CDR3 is TGTGCCAGCTCCTCCGGAGTCTCCTACGAGCAGTACTTC.